The rows below give T cell receptor beta chains drawn from one sample of a study of cytomegalovirus exposure and HLA in healthy donors. Sequencing used immunoSEQ multiplex PCR; TCRdb keeps in-frame clones, though not all of them. The sample carries 210,000 or so clones, over 65% recorded once. The sequencing sample was made of PBMCs. The receptors derive from a man aged 18 to 29 in good health and CMV-seronegative. Each CDR3 is given with its conserved first and last residue. Fields, in order: V gene, CDR3 length, D gene, J gene, clone size, CDR3 protein, CDR3 DNA. The D gene is left open where the match is weak. Clone size is given for some rows only: seen once, a few or many times, or a class if the clone is expanded.

>TRBV5-1|13|.|TRBJ1-1|.
CASSFSENTEAFF
TGCGCCAGCAGCTTCAGTGAGAACACTGAAGCTTTCTTT
>TRBV2|15|.|TRBJ2-1|few
CASRASFGGSTEQFF
TGTGCCAGCAGGGCGTCTTTTGGAGGGTCCACTGAGCAGTTCTTC
>TRBV7-8|15|TRBD2|TRBJ2-1|.
CASSRRTSGIQEQFF
TGTGCCAGCAGCCGAAGGACTAGCGGGATTCAAGAGCAGTTCTTC
>TRBV30|13|.|TRBJ1-3|.
CAWAPGDGNTIYF
TGTGCCTGGGCCCCGGGTGATGGAAACACCATATATTTT
>TRBV5-5|16|TRBD1|TRBJ2-2|.
CASSTQGAWNTGELFF
TGTGCCAGCAGCACCCAGGGGGCGTGGAACACCGGGGAGCTGTTTTTT
>TRBV6-5|14|.|TRBJ1-2|.
CASSYDSPNYGYTF
TGTGCCAGCAGTTACGACAGTCCTAACTATGGCTACACCTTC
>TRBV7-7|21|TRBD1|TRBJ2-7|.
CASSPPSITPLTGQGTREQYF
TGTGCTAGCAGCCCGCCTAGCATCACCCCATTGACGGGACAGGGAACGAGAGAGCAGTACTTC
>TRBV30|13|.|TRBJ1-3|.
CAWTGGAGNTIYF
TGTGCCTGGACGGGGGGGGCTGGAAACACCATATATTTT
>TRBV4-2|13|TRBD2|TRBJ2-3|.
CAIGAGLTDTQYF
TGTGCCATAGGAGCGGGGCTCACAGATACGCAGTATTTT
>TRBV5-4|15|TRBD1|TRBJ2-5|.
CASSTGQGLQETQYF
TGTGCCAGCAGTACGGGACAGGGGCTCCAAGAGACCCAGTACTTC
>TRBV7-3|21|TRBD2|TRBJ2-2|.
CASSPSPWGGSGRLNTGELFF
TGTGCCAGCAGCCCATCACCCTGGGGAGGTAGCGGGCGCCTCAACACCGGGGAGCTGTTTTTT
>TRBV10-3|15|.|TRBJ2-7|.
CAISESPDSSYEQYF
TGTGCCATCAGTGAGTCCCCGGACTCCTCCTACGAGCAGTACTTC
>TRBV7-9|13|.|TRBJ2-2|few
CATWGSGTGELFF
TGTGCCACATGGGGCAGTGGCACCGGGGAGCTGTTTTTT
>TRBV7-9|17|.|TRBJ2-6|.
CASSLEGTPSGANVLTF
TGTGCCAGCAGCTTAGAGGGGACACCCTCTGGGGCCAACGTCCTGACTTTC
>TRBV13|14|.|TRBJ1-6|.
CASRSAGKDSPLHF
TGTGCCAGCAGGTCGGCAGGGAAGGACTCACCCCTCCACTTT
>TRBV30|15|.|TRBJ2-3|few
CAWSQTQGRKDTQYF
TGTGCCTGGAGTCAGACCCAGGGGCGGAAGGATACGCAGTATTTT
>TRBV7-9|16|TRBD1|TRBJ1-1|.
CASSLRGTGGGTEAFF
TGTGCCAGCAGCTTAAGAGGGACAGGGGGCGGCACTGAAGCTTTCTTT
>TRBV5-6|15|TRBD2|TRBJ2-3|few
CASSFATSGTDTQYF
TGTGCCAGCAGCTTCGCGACTAGCGGCACAGATACGCAGTATTTT
>TRBV5-4|13|TRBD2|TRBJ2-5|.
CASSQAGEETQYF
TGTGCCAGCAGTCAAGCGGGAGAGGAGACCCAGTACTTC
>TRBV5-8|16|.|TRBJ2-3|.
CASSLSTGPSTDTQYF
TGTGCCAGCAGCTTGTCCACAGGGCCTAGCACAGATACGCAGTATTTT
>TRBV27|16|TRBD2|TRBJ2-1|.
CASSYLTSGSFNEQFF
TGTGCCAGCAGCTACCTTACTAGCGGGAGTTTCAATGAGCAGTTCTTC
>TRBV18|14|TRBD1|TRBJ2-2|.
CASSPPGQDGELFF
TGTGCCAGCTCACCACCGGGACAGGACGGGGAGCTGTTTTTT
>TRBV6-5|13|.|TRBJ1-1|.
CASHSSGYTEAFF
TGTGCCAGCCATTCGTCCGGTTACACTGAAGCTTTCTTT
>TRBV2|17|TRBD2|TRBJ2-6|once
CASRARLAITGANVLTF
TGTGCCAGCAGGGCGAGACTAGCGATAACTGGGGCCAACGTCCTGACTTTC
>TRBV19|13|.|TRBJ2-5|few
CASSWSDQETQYF
TGTGCCAGTAGTTGGTCAGACCAAGAGACCCAGTACTTC
>TRBV15|15|TRBD2|TRBJ2-3|.
CATSPLAGAWDTQYF
TGTGCCACCAGCCCCCTAGCGGGAGCTTGGGATACGCAGTATTTT
>TRBV5-6|13|.|TRBJ1-5|.
CASSASSGQPQHF
TGTGCCAGCAGCGCCTCTTCGGGTCAGCCCCAGCATTTT
>TRBV7-8|15|TRBD2|TRBJ2-3|.
CASSAGLAGSDTQYF
TGTGCCAGCAGCGCCGGACTAGCGGGATCCGATACGCAGTATTTT
>TRBV9|12|TRBD1|TRBJ2-1|.
CASSPTGGEQFF
TGTGCCAGCAGCCCCACAGGGGGTGAGCAGTTCTTC
>TRBV28|14|.|TRBJ1-5|.
CASSLVAGNQPQHF
TGTGCCAGCAGCCTAGTGGCCGGCAATCAGCCCCAGCATTTT
>TRBV6-5|15|TRBD2|TRBJ2-7|once
CASSRTSGTFYEQYF
TGTGCCAGCAGCCGGACTAGCGGAACGTTCTACGAGCAGTACTTC
>TRBV5-1|13|TRBD1|TRBJ2-1|.
CASSRGQFNEQFF
TGCGCCAGCAGCCGGGGACAGTTCAATGAGCAGTTCTTC
>TRBV5-1|13|.|TRBJ2-3|.
CASSIGDTDTQYF
TGCGCCAGCAGTATCGGAGACACAGATACGCAGTATTTT
>TRBV4-1|13|.|TRBJ1-5|.
CASSYREGQPQHF
TGCGCCAGCAGTTACAGGGAGGGTCAGCCCCAGCATTTT
>TRBV7-9|15|TRBD1|TRBJ2-7|.
CASSLGTGFPYEQYF
TGTGCCAGCAGCTTAGGGACAGGGTTCCCTTACGAGCAGTACTTC
>TRBV9|13|.|TRBJ1-2|.
CASSVDTNYGYTF
TGTGCCAGCAGCGTTGACACTAACTATGGCTACACCTTC
>TRBV11-3|15|.|TRBJ1-2|few
CASSLDQAGGYGYTF
TGTGCCAGCAGCTTAGATCAAGCGGGGGGCTATGGCTACACCTTC
>TRBV7-6|14|TRBD1|TRBJ2-7|.
CASSPRQGTHEQYF
TGTGCCAGCAGCCCCCGACAGGGAACCCACGAGCAGTACTTC
>TRBV4-1|14|.|TRBJ2-3|.
CASSQVGAADTQYF
TGCGCCAGCAGCCAAGTGGGGGCGGCAGATACGCAGTATTTT
>TRBV6-5|13|.|TRBJ2-7|.
CASSYSIGYEQYF
TGTGCCAGCAGTTACTCGATCGGGTACGAGCAGTACTTC
>TRBV6-1|13|.|TRBJ2-3|few
CASSEIRKDTQYF
TGTGCCAGCAGTGAAATCCGTAAAGATACGCAGTATTTT
>TRBV2|15|TRBD1|TRBJ2-1|.
CASSQGQGERREQFF
TGTGCCAGCAGCCAGGGACAGGGGGAAAGACGGGAGCAGTTCTTC
>TRBV11-1|14|TRBD1|TRBJ1-3|.
CASSADRGRSTIYF
TGTGCCAGCAGCGCGGACAGGGGGCGCAGCACCATATATTTT
>TRBV29-1|12|TRBD1|TRBJ1-1|.
CSVRTGGLEAFF
TGCAGCGTTCGGACAGGGGGTTTAGAAGCTTTCTTT
>TRBV29-1|13|TRBD2|TRBJ2-7|.
CSVVLAGGYEQYF
TGCAGCGTGGTACTAGCGGGAGGCTACGAGCAGTACTTC
>TRBV6-5|15|.|TRBJ1-1|.
CASSYSWLMNTEAFF
TGTGCCAGCAGTTACTCATGGCTCATGAACACTGAAGCTTTCTTT
>TRBV6-1|15|.|TRBJ1-2|.
CASSEYSGPNYGYTF
TGTGCCAGCAGTGAATATAGCGGTCCTAACTATGGCTACACCTTC
>TRBV28|15|TRBD1|TRBJ1-2|.
CASSRSGQGNYGYTF
TGTGCCAGCAGTCGTTCGGGACAGGGAAACTATGGCTACACCTTC
>TRBV5-5|14|.|TRBJ1-1|.
CASRSRELNTEAFF
TGTGCCAGCAGGAGCAGGGAACTGAACACTGAAGCTTTCTTT
>TRBV27|14|.|TRBJ1-2|once
CASSSTDSLMGYTF
TGTGCCAGCAGTTCCACGGACAGCCTTATGGGCTACACCTTC
>TRBV2|14|.|TRBJ2-7|few
CASSEARRTYEQYF
TGTGCCAGCAGTGAGGCCAGGAGGACCTACGAGCAGTACTTC
>TRBV4-1|16|.|TRBJ1-2|.
CASSQVPGQTIYGYTF
TGCGCCAGCAGCCAAGTACCCGGACAGACCATCTATGGCTACACCTTC
>TRBV27|15|TRBD1|TRBJ1-2|.
CASRPAGQGNYGYTF
TGTGCCAGCAGGCCCGCCGGACAGGGCAACTATGGCTACACCTTC
>TRBV11-1|13|.|TRBJ2-1|few
CASSLGQTSEQFF
TGTGCCAGCAGCTTAGGACAGACAAGTGAGCAGTTCTTC
>TRBV30|13|TRBD1|TRBJ2-7|.
CAWSSTGGYEQYF
TGTGCCTGGAGCTCGACAGGGGGCTACGAGCAGTACTTC